This T cell receptor beta chain was identified during a study of technical replicates of blood from several donors. Germline CDR1 is SGHDT and CDR2 is YYEEEE. Trimming left V 0 bases short and J 5 bases short, with 15 bases between. The length of the CDR3 is 16 residues. Sequenced by immunoSEQ multiplex PCR; TCRdb stores in-frame clones only, minus some. Here the sample spans about 76,000 clones, around nine tenths being singletons. The chain has TRBV5-6 and TRBJ2-1, with a weak D call TRBD1 (5 bases). Sequencing was carried out using T cells isolated from PBMCs. This clonotype originated in a human donor in good health. In DNA form, the CDR3 reads TGTGCCAGCAGCTTGGAGGGGTCTTTCGCTGACAATGAGCAGTTCTTC. It translates to CASSLEGSFADNEQFF.